These T cell receptor beta chains were read from a single sample in a study of cytomegalovirus exposure and HLA in healthy donors. Clones were read by immunoSEQ multiplex PCR, and TCRdb kept only the in-frame ones, dropping some. Among about 73,000 clones listed, over 70% were seen once. The sample taken for sequencing was PBMCs. The receptor source for this set is a man in his 70s in good health and CMV-seronegative. CDR3s include the opening cysteine and the closing phenylalanine or tryptophan. Each record gives: D gene, V gene, J gene, clone size, CDR3 protein, CDR3 DNA. D genes are given only for firm matches. Clone size, where shown, is once, few, many, or a class for clones that have expanded.

TRBD1	TRBV30	TRBJ1-2	NA	CAWRTGAGGAGYTF	TGTGCCTGGAGAACCGGGGCAGGGGGCGCGGGCTACACCTTC
TRBD1	TRBV5-1	TRBJ2-4	NA	CASSLGDRNGNIQYF	TGCGCCAGCAGCTTGGGGGACAGGAACGGGAACATTCAGTACTTC
TRBD2	TRBV4-2	TRBJ2-7	few	CASSQRLAETDEQYF	TGTGCCAGCAGCCAAAGACTAGCGGAAACGGACGAGCAGTACTTC
NA	TRBV2	TRBJ2-6	few	CASKPGSSSGANVLTF	TGTGCCAGCAAACCCGGGTCCTCCTCTGGGGCCAACGTCCTGACTTTC
NA	TRBV11-2	TRBJ1-3	NA	CASSLVPGRNTIYF	TGTGCCAGCAGCTTAGTACCAGGGAGGAACACCATATATTTT
TRBD2	TRBV7-9	TRBJ2-7	NA	CASSPAGLAAYEQYF	TGTGCCAGCAGCCCAGCGGGACTAGCTGCCTACGAGCAGTACTTC
TRBD2	TRBV30	TRBJ2-7	few	CAWSPSGDAFYEQYF	TGTGCCTGGAGTCCTAGCGGGGACGCCTTCTACGAGCAGTACTTC
NA	TRBV4-1	TRBJ1-2	NA	CASSQGSAGTLDGYTF	TGCGCCAGCAGCCAAGGATCGGCAGGGACTTTGGATGGCTACACCTTC
TRBD1	TRBV9	TRBJ2-2	NA	CASSPNRGRNTGELFF	TGTGCCAGCAGCCCTAACAGGGGGCGGAACACCGGGGAGCTGTTTTTT
NA	TRBV6-1	TRBJ2-2	few	CAGTRGGGGELFF	TGTGCCGGTACAAGGGGGGGCGGCGGGGAGCTGTTTTTT
NA	TRBV6-1	TRBJ2-3	NA	CASSSTGGGTDTQYF	TGTGCCAGCAGCTCTACAGGGGGAGGGACAGATACGCAGTATTTT
NA	TRBV7-2	TRBJ2-7	NA	CASSLAVGTNYEQYF	TGTGCCAGCAGCTTAGCGGTTGGGACAAACTACGAGCAGTACTTC
NA	TRBV30	TRBJ2-5	NA	CAWSKGLQETQYF	TGTGCCTGGAGTAAGGGACTCCAAGAGACCCAGTACTTC
TRBD2	TRBV5-1	TRBJ2-3	NA	CASSPTSGSGDTQYF	TGCGCCAGCAGCCCGACTAGCGGGAGTGGGGATACGCAGTATTTT
TRBD1	TRBV5-1	TRBJ1-4	NA	CASSPGQGSPNEKLFF	TGCGCCAGCAGCCCGGGACAGGGGTCCCCTAATGAAAAACTGTTTTTT
TRBD2	TRBV27	TRBJ2-1	NA	CASRGTSGSVYEQFF	TGTGCCAGCAGGGGTACTAGCGGGAGTGTTTATGAGCAGTTCTTC
NA	TRBV11-2	TRBJ1-1	NA	CASTQGGAVTEAFF	TGTGCCAGCACCCAAGGGGGGGCGGTAACTGAAGCTTTCTTT
NA	TRBV6-5	TRBJ1-1	NA	CASSYQGVKAFF	TGTGCCAGCAGTTACCAGGGTGTGAAGGCTTTCTTT
NA	TRBV7-9	TRBJ1-6	few	CASSSWTEMVAPLHF	TGTGCCAGCAGCTCCTGGACAGAAATGGTCGCACCCCTCCACTTT
TRBD1	TRBV5-1	TRBJ1-2	NA	CASSPDPGQGARSRGYTF	TGCGCCAGCAGCCCTGATCCGGGACAGGGGGCCCGGTCGAGGGGCTACACCTTC
NA	TRBV2	TRBJ1-5	NA	CASSDSGLRVPQHF	TGTGCCAGCAGTGATTCCGGTCTCCGCGTGCCCCAGCATTTT
NA	TRBV30	TRBJ2-7	NA	CAWSVGGCEQYF	TGTGCCTGGAGTGTAGGGGGTTGCGAGCAGTACTTC
TRBD1	TRBV2	TRBJ1-6	few	CATQRTGLIPPYNSPLHF	TGTGCCACCCAAAGGACAGGACTCATCCCCCCCTATAATTCACCCCTCCACTTT
NA	TRBV7-9	TRBJ2-7	NA	CASSLGQGNEQYF	TGTGCCAGCAGCTTAGGGCAGGGGAACGAGCAGTACTTC
NA	TRBV7-2	TRBJ1-2	NA	CASSLAVGEASYGYTF	TGTGCCAGCAGCTTAGCGGTTGGGGAGGCTTCATATGGCTACACCTTC
TRBD1	TRBV7-9	TRBJ1-1	NA	CASSPRQGPNTEAFF	TGTGCCAGCAGTCCAAGACAGGGCCCGAACACTGAAGCTTTCTTT
TRBD1	TRBV5-4	TRBJ2-5	NA	CASSPGTVTQETQYF	TGTGCCAGCAGCCCGGGGACAGTGACCCAAGAGACCCAGTACTTC
TRBD1	TRBV7-6	TRBJ2-7	NA	CASSPGAGQGVLEQYF	TGTGCCAGCAGCCCAGGGGCGGGACAGGGAGTTTTGGAGCAGTACTTC
NA	TRBV10-3	TRBJ2-7	few	CASSSPTAYEQYF	TGTGCCAGCAGTTCCCCGACAGCCTACGAGCAGTACTTC
NA	TRBV7-9	TRBJ1-2	once	CASSFQGNYGCTF	TGTGCCAGCAGCTTTCAGGGAAACTATGGCTGCACCTTC
TRBD2	TRBV11-2	TRBJ2-2	NA	CASSPHPSGRATGELFF	TGTGCCAGCAGCCCCCACCCTAGCGGGAGGGCCACCGGGGAGCTGTTTTTT
TRBD1	TRBV6-6	TRBJ1-1	NA	CASNLGQGTLNTEAFF	TGTGCCAGCAACTTGGGACAGGGGACCTTGAACACTGAAGCTTTCTTT
NA	TRBV7-2	TRBJ1-5	few	CASSLQGSRNQPQHF	TGTGCCAGCAGCTTACAGGGGTCACGCAATCAGCCCCAGCATTTT
TRBD1	TRBV7-9	TRBJ1-6	NA	CASSSPTGALNSPLHF	TGTGCCAGCAGCTCTCCCACAGGGGCCCTTAATTCACCCCTCCACTTT
NA	TRBV28	TRBJ1-5	NA	CATLPRTGIFGQPQHF	TGTGCCACCCTCCCCCGTACAGGGATTTTTGGGCAGCCCCAGCATTTT
NA	TRBV28	TRBJ2-7	NA	CASSPRGTSYEQYF	TGTGCCAGCAGCCCTAGGGGAACCTCCTACGAGCAGTACTTC
NA	TRBV21-1	TRBJ2-7	NA	CASSIRVGDSYEQYF	TGTGCCAGCAGCATTAGGGTGGGAGACTCCTACGAGCAGTACTTC
TRBD2	TRBV7-2	TRBJ2-1	NA	CASSLAWAGGKGEQFF	TGTGCCAGCAGCTTAGCTTGGGCGGGGGGTAAGGGTGAGCAGTTCTTC
TRBD1	TRBV5-1	TRBJ1-1	few	CASSDRQGGNTEAFF	TGCGCCAGCAGCGACCGTCAGGGGGGGAACACTGAAGCTTTCTTT
NA	TRBV5-1	TRBJ2-7	NA	CASSPGLPLVMYEQYF	TGCGCCAGCAGCCCGGGACTTCCCCTGGTCATGTACGAGCAGTACTTC
NA	TRBV18	TRBJ1-5	NA	CASSPPGRGGRDNQPQHF	TGTGCCAGCTCACCACCTGGACGGGGGGGGAGGGACAATCAGCCCCAGCATTTT
TRBD1	TRBV19	TRBJ1-4	NA	CASSKNRGREGEKLFF	TGTGCCAGTAGTAAAAACAGGGGGCGCGAAGGTGAAAAACTGTTTTTT
NA	TRBV7-9	TRBJ2-2	NA	CASSLTGSGELFF	TGTGCCAGCAGCCTAACAGGGTCCGGGGAGCTGTTTTTT
NA	TRBV7-9	TRBJ1-6	NA	CASSLGGETSPLHF	TGTGCCAGCAGCTTAGGGGGGGAAACATCACCCCTCCACTTT
NA	TRBV7-2	TRBJ1-2	NA	CASSPNEYNYGYTF	TGTGCCAGCAGCCCTAATGAGTATAACTATGGCTACACCTTC
NA	TRBV9	TRBJ2-3	NA	CASSVQGPQGTDTQYF	TGTGCCAGCAGCGTACAGGGGCCGCAGGGCACAGATACGCAGTATTTT
NA	TRBV18	TRBJ1-4	NA	CASSERINEKLFF	TGTGCCAGCTCAGAGCGGATTAATGAAAAACTGTTTTTT
TRBD1	TRBV7-9	TRBJ1-6	NA	CASSLRTGGGSPLHF	TGTGCCAGCAGCTTACGGACAGGGGGTGGTTCACCCCTCCACTTT
NA	TRBV27	TRBJ2-2	NA	CASTLRSGAGELFF	TGTGCCAGCACCCTGAGGAGTGGAGCCGGGGAGCTGTTTTTT
TRBD1	TRBV6-5	TRBJ1-1	NA	CASRGPGGRGTEAFF	TGTGCCAGCAGGGGACCAGGGGGCAGGGGCACTGAAGCTTTCTTT
NA	TRBV7-2	TRBJ1-2	NA	CASSPAYGGGYTF	TGTGCCAGCAGCCCGGCATATGGAGGTGGCTACACCTTC
NA	TRBV9	TRBJ1-5	NA	CASSAGGGRNQPQHF	TGTGCCAGCAGCGCGGGCGGGGGACGGAATCAGCCCCAGCATTTT
TRBD1	TRBV7-9	TRBJ1-1	NA	CASTVDRGTEAFF	TGTGCCAGCACCGTAGACAGGGGCACTGAAGCTTTCTTT
NA	TRBV7-9	TRBJ1-5	NA	CSSSQSGEGNQPQHF	TGTTCCAGCAGCCAATCGGGTGAGGGCAATCAGCCCCAGCATTTT
TRBD1	TRBV7-9	TRBJ1-2	NA	CASSQLMTGETNYGYTF	TGTGCCAGCAGCCAACTTATGACAGGGGAAACTAACTATGGCTACACCTTC
NA	TRBV6-6	TRBJ1-6	NA	CASSYSKGANSPLHF	TGTGCCAGCAGTTACTCGAAAGGGGCGAATTCACCCCTCCACTTT
NA	TRBV6-5	TRBJ1-1	few	CASRTDQDTEAFF	TGTGCCAGCAGAACCGATCAGGACACTGAAGCTTTCTTT